This is a list of T cell receptor beta chains from one sample in a study of T cells after yellow fever vaccination. MiXCR, run by TCRdb on the 5' RACE reads, gives a single entry per CDR3 protein. The table shows about 230,000 distinct CDR3 sequences, with approximately 6.8% occurring only once. Material: CD4+ T cells sorted from PBMCs, obtained on the day of the yellow fever booster vaccination. The receptors derive from a man aged 25 to 40 who received the YFV17D yellow fever vaccine. The CDR3 runs from the conserved cysteine through the conserved F or W. A D gene is named only where the DNA matches it firmly. Clone size is stated in some rows and not others, as once, few, many or a class when expanded.

>few|11|NA|TRBJ1-2|TRBV29-1
TGCAGCGTCGACTCTGCCTTCGGCTACACCTTC
CSVDSAFGYTF
>many|19|TRBD2|TRBJ2-1|TRBV14
TGTGCCAGCAGCCAAGTAGGTCCGGGACTAGCGGGATCCAGGGGTGAGCAGTTCTTC
CASSQVGPGLAGSRGEQFF
>NA|14|NA|TRBJ2-7|TRBV6-2/TRBV6-3
TGTGCCAGCAGTCCCTCGGGAAAGTTTGGGGAGCAGTACTTC
CASSPSGKFGEQYF
>many|15|TRBD1|TRBJ2-5|TRBV4-3
TGCGCCAGCAGCCACGGACAGGGCCGGCGGGAGACCCAGTACTTC
CASSHGQGRRETQYF
>NA|13|TRBD1|TRBJ1-2|TRBV6-1
TGTGCCAGCAGTGAAGGGACAGGGGTTGGCTACACCTTC
CASSEGTGVGYTF
>few|17|NA|TRBJ2-6|TRBV11-2
TGTGCCAGCAGCCTCCGGACCGTGAGCTCTGGGGCCAACGTCCTGACTTTC
CASSLRTVSSGANVLTF
>NA|15|TRBD2|TRBJ2-3|TRBV12-3/TRBV12-4
TGTGCCAGCACCATGGGGGGGAGACTTTCAAATACGCAGTATTTT
CASTMGGRLSNTQYF
>many|19|TRBD1|TRBJ2-3|TRBV7-8
TGTGCCAGCAGCTTAGGACAGGGGGGGTTCGATTCGCGCACAGATACGCAGTATTTT
CASSLGQGGFDSRTDTQYF
>many|16|TRBD1|TRBJ2-7|TRBV12-3/TRBV12-4
TGTGCCAGCAGTTTCGTCAGGACAGGGATTCCCTACGAGCAGTACTTC
CASSFVRTGIPYEQYF
>many|15|TRBD2|TRBJ2-7|TRBV20-1
TGCAGTGCTGAAGCCTCCGGGACTAGCTCCCACGAGCAGTACTTC
CSAEASGTSSHEQYF
>few|15|NA|TRBJ2-3|TRBV6-5
TGTGCCAGCAGTTACCGCATGATGGGGGCAGATACGCAGTATTTT
CASSYRMMGADTQYF
>NA|15|TRBD2|TRBJ2-3|TRBV5-1
TGCGCCAGCAAGTCCTGGACTAGCGGGCTGGATACGCAGTATTTT
CASKSWTSGLDTQYF
>few|14|NA|TRBJ2-2|TRBV7-7
TGTGCTAGCGGCGCGGGGTCGACCACCGGGGAGCTGTTTTTT
CASGAGSTTGELFF
>many|12|NA|TRBJ2-3|TRBV11-2
TGTGCCAGCAGCCCTATGGGGGATACGCAGTATTTT
CASSPMGDTQYF
>few|14|NA|TRBJ1-2|TRBV5-1
TGCGCCAGCAGCCCCGAGGAACTTCACTATGGCTACACCTTC
CASSPEELHYGYTF
>many|14|NA|TRBJ2-2|TRBV12-3/TRBV12-4
TGTGCCAGCAGTTTATCGATCGGTGGGGGGGAGCTGTTTTTT
CASSLSIGGGELFF
>NA|16|NA|TRBJ2-1|TRBV4-2
TGTGCCAGGAGCCCCGGGCTATTCTGCTCCTACAATGAGCAGTTCTTC
CARSPGLFCSYNEQFF
>many|18|TRBD2|TRBJ2-2|TRBV11-2
TGTGCCAGCAGTTTCGGGACAGGACTAGCGGGAAGGTCCGGGGAGCTGTTTTTT
CASSFGTGLAGRSGELFF
>few|16|TRBD2|TRBJ2-2|TRBV7-2
TGTGCCAGCAGCGGCAGTCGACTAGCTAACACCGGGGAGCTGTTTTTT
CASSGSRLANTGELFF
>NA|11|NA|TRBJ2-1|TRBV3-1
TGTGCCAGCAGCCAGCGGGTTGAGCAGTTCTTC
CASSQRVEQFF
>many|13|NA|TRBJ2-1|TRBV6-2/TRBV6-3
TGTGCCAGCACCTGGGGACGGGTTGGGGAGCAGTTCTTC
CASTWGRVGEQFF